The next 31 T cell receptor beta chains were all read from a single sample in a study of CD8 T cells in ankylosing spondylitis. TCRdb redid the calling of the 5' RACE reads with MiXCR, one entry per CDR3 protein. The sample includes fewer than 250,000 distinct CDR3 sequences, about 10% of them seen just once. What was sequenced was blood, either unsorted or a sorted T cell fraction (not recorded which). These receptors came from a male donor with ankylosing spondylitis or in good health (not recorded which).

In this sample, this clonotype turned up many times. The chain carries TRBV7-9 and TRBJ1-1; a possible D gene is TRBD1 (6 bases). V shed 2 bases and J shed 6 bases, with 10 bases lying between them. This CDR3 contains 13 residues. Germline V gene data show CDR1 as SEHNR and CDR2 as FQNEAQ (reference sequence). For the CDR3, the DNA is TGTGCCAGCAGCTTAAACAGGGACGCTGAAGCTTTCTTT. It encodes CASSLNRDAEAFF.

This clonotype was seen ten or more times. The CDR3 bases are TGTGCCAGCAGCTTTAGCGGGGGTCCGAGCGGCGGGGAGCTGTTTTTT. This gives the protein CASSFSGGPSGGELFF. V is TRBV7-2 and J is TRBJ2-2; 9 nucleotides match TRBD2. The CDR3 runs to 16 residues. Germline CDR1 and CDR2: SGHTA and FQGNSA. With 3 bases clipped from V and 7 bases from J, the junction kept 9 bases outside the gene matches.

This clonotype has at least ten counts. The V gene is TRBV20-1, the J gene TRBJ2-1; 9 positions match TRBD2. The V gene end was trimmed by 7 bases and the J gene end by 10 bases; junction bases not matched to a gene: 14. Germline V gene lookup returns CDR1 DFQATT and CDR2 SNEGSKA (reference sequence). The CDR3 sequence is 14 residues long. The CDR3 sequence is CSGTSGSSEGEQFF. The CDR3 DNA is TGCAGTGGCACTAGCGGGTCCTCAGAGGGCGAGCAGTTCTTC.

This clonotype occurred many times. The V and J genes are TRBV25-1 and TRBJ2-5; the D gene is possibly TRBD1 (6 bases). CDR1 and CDR2 from the germline V gene are MGHDK and SYGVNS. Trimming shortened V by 10 bases and J by 3 bases, and 6 bases separated the two germline ends. The length of the CDR3 is 10 residues. Here the CDR3 DNA reads TGTGCCACAGGGGAAGAGACCCAGTACTTC. It encodes CATGEETQYF.

This clonotype was found many times. A read error may account for a junction end that differs from germline. This chain's CDR3 is CANSDSGRVDYGYTF. CDR3 bases: TGTGCCAACAGTGACAGTGGCAGGGTGGACTATGGCTACACCTTC. The J gene is TRBJ1-2, the V gene TRBV6-1, with D maybe TRBD1 (5 bases). There are 15 residues in the CDR3. CDR1 and CDR2 (germline): MNHNS, SASEGT.

This clonotype appeared many times. CDR3 in DNA: TGTGCCAGCAGCACGACAGGGATCAATCAGCCCCAGCATTTT. Protein: CASSTTGINQPQHF. The chain links TRBV6-1 to TRBJ1-5, with 7 positions matching TRBD1. V gave up 6 bases and J gave up 3 bases; unmatched junction bases: 5. CDR3 length equals 14 residues. Germline CDR1 is MNHNS and CDR2 is SASEGT.

In its sample, this clonotype was seen many times. The genes are TRBV20-1 and TRBJ1-2; 11 positions match TRBD1. Germline CDR1 is DFQATT and CDR2 is SNEGSKA (reference sequence). V shed 5 bases, J shed 8 bases, and the junction held 13 bases outside the gene matches. The CDR3 has 15 residues. The CDR3 loop is CSALRRGTGGQGYTF. CDR3 DNA sequence: TGCAGTGCTCTCAGGAGGGGGACAGGGGGACAGGGCTACACCTTC.

The chain carries TRBV5-1 and TRBJ2-3; TRBD2 agrees at 8 bases. Looked up from germline, CDR1 is SGHRS and CDR2 is YFSETQ. Trimming at V came to 3 bases and at J to 1 base, leaving 7 bases not matched to a gene. The CDR3 has 16 amino acids. CDR3 coding DNA: TGCGCCAGCAGCTACCCGGCGGGGGGCGGCACAGATACGCAGTATTTT. Translated: CASSYPAGGGTDTQYF.

This clonotype has ten or more counts. This chain connects TRBV5-1 to TRBJ2-1; 8 bases fit TRBD1. Germline lookup yields CDR1 SGHRS and CDR2 YFSETQ. Germline trimming cut 2 bases from V and 7 bases from J; bases unmatched to any gene: 8. This CDR3 comprises 15 residues. The CDR3 DNA follows: TGCGCCAGCAGCTTATCCGGGACAGGCCCTAATGAGCAGTTCTTC. Translated, it gives CASSLSGTGPNEQFF.

This clonotype was counted at least ten times. This chain joins TRBV25-1 and TRBJ2-1; 8 bases line up with TRBD2. The V gene's germline CDR1 is MGHDK and CDR2 SYGVNS. This CDR3 has 15 amino acids. The V gene end was trimmed by 3 bases and the J gene end by 6 bases; junction bases not matched to a gene: 7. CDR3 DNA sequence: TGTGCCAGCAGTGATAGTTTCGGGAGGGTCAATGAGCAGTTCTTC. Translation: CASSDSFGRVNEQFF.

This clonotype has a count of ten or more. The chain links TRBV7-2 to TRBJ1-1; 8 bases match TRBD1. Germline CDR1 reads SGHTA; CDR2 reads FQGNSA. CDR3 size: 13 residues. Trimming cost V 2 bases and J 10 bases; bases outside gene matches: 6. The CDR3 nucleotides read TGTGCCAGCAGCTTATCCAGGGGGCAGTCAGCTTTCTTT. It is translated as CASSLSRGQSAFF.

This clonotype showed up many times. J is TRBJ1-1 and V is TRBV19, with D uncertain. Trimming took 7 bases from V and 4 from J, leaving 10 bases between them. Per the germline V gene, CDR1 is LNHDA and CDR2 is SQIVND (reference sequence). The CDR3 contains 12 residues. The CDR3, as DNA: TGTGCCAGTACCGCAGTGGGCACTGAAGCTTTCTTT. Translated, it gives CASTAVGTEAFF.

The chain links TRBV27 to TRBJ2-7; tentative D call: TRBD1 (6 bases). Trimming stripped 10 bases from V and 3 bases from J, with 16 bases between. CDR1 and CDR2 (germline): MNHEY, SMNVEV (reference sequence). This CDR3 is built from 13 residues. CDR3 sequence reads: CATSRGPRYEQYF. Written as DNA, the CDR3 is TGTGCCACCAGCAGGGGACCTCGCTACGAGCAGTACTTC.

This clonotype was observed at least ten times. This chain uses TRBV4-1 with TRBJ2-2, with a possible D match to TRBD2 (5 bases). Trimming stripped 4 bases from V and 1 base from J, with 16 bases between. The CDR3 consists of 17 residues. Germline lookup yields CDR1 MGHRA and CDR2 YSYEKL. This CDR3 reads CASSRGARVGNTGELFF. The DNA of the CDR3 is TGCGCCAGCAGCCGGGGAGCTCGGGTGGGGAACACCGGGGAGCTGTTTTTT.

Many counts were recorded for this clonotype. The chain uses TRBV4-2 and TRBJ2-5; D gene ambiguous. Germline V gene lookup returns CDR1 LGHNA and CDR2 YNFKEQ. The CDR3 is 15 residues long. V dropped 0 bases and J dropped 5 bases, with 13 bases sitting between them. CDR3 protein: CASSQDGARSETQYF. CDR3 in DNA: TGTGCCAGCAGCCAAGATGGAGCCCGGAGCGAGACCCAGTACTTC.

This clonotype was seen repeatedly, ten times or more. The J gene is TRBJ1-1, the V gene TRBV27; 7 bases align to TRBD1. The CDR3 is 12 residues long. The J segment lost 9 bases and the V segment lost 5 bases, leaving 6 bases of the junction unmatched. Germline-derived CDR1 and CDR2 are MNHEY and SMNVEV (reference sequence). This CDR3 is CASSPTGAQAFF. For the CDR3, the DNA is TGTGCCAGCAGTCCCACAGGGGCGCAAGCTTTCTTT.

The table lists this clonotype with many counts. V usage is TRBV4-2 and J usage is TRBJ1-6; D is ambiguous. The V end lost 1 base, the J end lost 10 bases, and 11 bases lay between the germline ends. Per germline, CDR1 LGHNA and CDR2 YNFKEQ. The CDR3 spans 14 residues. The CDR3 DNA reads as TGTGCCAGCAGCCAAGCGGGCCAGAAGTCACCCCTCCACTTT. Translated, it gives CASSQAGQKSPLHF.

This clonotype occurred many times. CDR3 sequence: CASSYRLNTEAFF. The CDR3 DNA follows: TGCGCCAGCAGCTATCGGCTGAACACTGAAGCTTTCTTT. The chain is built from TRBV5-1 and TRBJ1-1; the D is unclear. The germline CDR1 and CDR2 sequences are SGHRS and YFSETQ. This CDR3 has 13 residues. The V end was cut by 3 bases, the J end by 0 bases, with 6 bases between.

This clonotype showed up many times. V is TRBV3-1 and J is TRBJ2-7, with 12 bases lining up with TRBD1. The CDR3 has 19 amino acids. Germline CDR1 LGHDT, CDR2 YNNKEL (reference sequence). J lost 0 bases, V lost 4 bases, and 13 bases had no gene match. CDR3 region: CASSPPRGSGQGASYEQYF. As DNA, the CDR3 is TGTGCCAGCAGCCCACCTAGGGGATCGGGACAGGGGGCCTCCTACGAGCAGTACTTC.

This clonotype has ten or more counts. The chain carries TRBV3-1 and TRBJ2-1, with 8 positions matching TRBD1. Unmatched junction bases numbered 9, after V lost 6 bases and J lost 8 bases. The CDR3 runs 14 residues. CDR1 is LGHDT, CDR2 YNNKEL, per germline (reference sequence). The chain's CDR3 is CASSPWTGRDEQFF. The CDR3, as DNA: TGTGCCAGCAGTCCCTGGACAGGGAGAGATGAGCAGTTCTTC.

This rearrangement joins TRBV7-6 to TRBJ1-1; D is unclear. Germline CDR1 is SGHVS and CDR2 is FNYEAQ. V was clipped by 5 bases and J by 7 bases, with 14 bases between them. CDR3 size: 13 residues. The CDR3 loop reads CASSPQGWGEAFF. In nucleotides, the CDR3 is TGTGCCAGCAGCCCCCAAGGGTGGGGTGAAGCTTTCTTT.

There are many counts of this clonotype. This sequence joins TRBV20-1 and TRBJ2-5; D not resolved. The V end lost 0 bases, the J end lost 4 bases, and 15 bases lay between the germline ends. Germline CDR1 and CDR2: DFQATT and SNEGSKA (reference sequence). The CDR3 loop spans 15 amino acids. In DNA, the CDR3 is TGCAGTGCTAGAGATCTGGCACATTCCCTAGAGACCCAGTACTTC. It encodes CSARDLAHSLETQYF.

This clonotype was detected ten times or more. This rearrangement joins TRBV6-1 to TRBJ1-5; D is ambiguous. V was pared by 6 bases and J by 1 base, with 13 bases between. This CDR3 spans 15 amino acids. Per germline, CDR1 MNHNS and CDR2 SASEGT. The CDR3 region is CASRAQRVSNQPQHF. DNA of the CDR3: TGTGCCAGCAGGGCCCAACGGGTCAGCAATCAGCCCCAGCATTTT.

The CDR3 DNA follows: TGTGCCAGCAGTCCCCTTTTGGGAGGTACAACTAATGAAAAACTGTTTTTT. Translating gives CASSPLLGGTTNEKLFF. The chain employs TRBV6-6 and TRBJ1-4; D ambiguous. This CDR3 is 17 amino acids long. Germline CDR1 MNHNY, CDR2 SVGAGI (reference sequence). Trimming removed 5 bases at V and 0 bases at J, with 16 bases between.

The table lists this clonotype with many counts. The chain combines TRBV24-1 with TRBJ2-1; TRBD2 matches at 7 bases. Trimming took 3 bases from V and 9 from J; bases not matched to a gene: 7. Germline V gene data show CDR1 as KGHDR and CDR2 as SFDVKD. The CDR3 sequence is 14 residues long. The DNA for the CDR3 is TGTGCCACCAGTGATACCGGGACTAATAGTGAGCAGTTCTTC. This gives the protein CATSDTGTNSEQFF.

In its sample, this clonotype was seen many times. The chain carries TRBV12-3 or TRBV12-4 and TRBJ2-5; D unclear. CDR3 size: 14 residues. V gave up 7 bases and J gave up 2 bases, with 14 bases separating them. The CDR3 sequence: CASNNPGWQETQYF. The CDR3 coding sequence is TGTGCCAGCAACAACCCCGGGTGGCAAGAGACCCAGTACTTC.

At least ten counts were recorded for this clonotype. CDR3 nucleotide sequence: TGTGCCAGCAGTTTCAGACAGTATTCCTACGAGCAGTACTTC. Encoded protein: CASSFRQYSYEQYF. The chain recombines TRBV12-3 or TRBV12-4 with TRBJ2-7; TRBD1 is a possible D gene (5 bases). This CDR3 region has 14 residues. The V end was cut by 3 bases, the J end by 1 base, with 10 bases between.

Ten or more counts support this clonotype. The chain uses TRBV11-2 and TRBJ2-1; no reliable D call. The CDR3 is made up of 14 amino acids. The germline gives CDR1 SGHAT, CDR2 FQNNGV. V lost 4 bases to trimming and J lost 6 bases, with 13 bases between them. DNA of the CDR3: TGTGCCAGCAGCTCCTCAACCCCTCCCAATGAGCAGTTCTTC. Residues: CASSSSTPPNEQFF.

This clonotype came up many times. V gene TRBV3-1 combines with J gene TRBJ2-5, with TRBD1 as a possible D gene (6 bases). Trimming removed 3 bases at V and 5 bases at J, with 19 bases between. CDR3 size: 16 residues. Per the germline V gene, CDR1 is LGHDT and CDR2 is YNNKEL (reference sequence). The CDR3 region has the DNA TGTGCCAGCAGCCATGGAAGGGCAGGGGTTGTGGAGACCCAGTACTTC. It yields the protein CASSHGRAGVVETQYF.

This clonotype was seen ten or more times. The V gene is TRBV5-1, the J gene TRBJ2-1; 9 positions agree with TRBD1. The germline gives CDR1 SGHRS, CDR2 YFSETQ. Losses at the gene ends were 4 bases for V and 4 bases for J; bases not matched to a gene: 3. The length of the CDR3 is 14 residues. The CDR3 protein is CASSIGTGYNEQFF. The CDR3 DNA reads TGCGCCAGCAGCATCGGGACAGGGTACAATGAGCAGTTCTTC.

V usage is TRBV12-5 and J usage is TRBJ2-1; the D is unclear. This CDR3 is 12 amino acids long. Deletions cut 2 bases from V and 6 bases from J, with 5 bases between. Germline CDR1 and CDR2: LGHNT and FRNRAP. The CDR3, as DNA: TGTGCTAGTGGTTTGAAGGGCAATGAGCAGTTCTTC. Translation gives CASGLKGNEQFF.